The 9 T cell receptor beta chains listed next were all sequenced from one sample in a study of T-cell memory formation after mild COVID-19. TCRdb re-called the 5' RACE reads through MiXCR, storing one row per CDR3 protein. Of fewer than 250,000 distinct CDR3 sequences in the sample, more than 25% are singletons; the top ten hold 9.5% to 12%. Material: PBMCs or a T cell subset sorted from them (not recorded which). The source is an adult woman who had mild COVID-19 (a few samples of this study predate the infection). Cell type and time point are not known.

The genes are TRBV5-1 and TRBJ2-3, with D possibly matching TRBD2 (6 bases). Germline CDR1 reads SGHRS; CDR2 reads YFSETQ. The CDR3 totals 14 residues. Trimming removed 0 bases from V and 2 bases from J, with 7 bases in between. In DNA form, the CDR3 reads TGCGCCAGCAGCTTGGGGGGGGACACAGATACGCAGTATTTT. Translation: CASSLGGDTDTQYF.

The rearrangement uses TRBV2 and TRBJ2-4; D call uncertain. In germline, CDR1 is SNHLY, CDR2 FYNNEI. The V end lost 2 bases, the J end lost 5 bases, and 19 bases lay between the germline ends. The CDR3 has 17 amino acids. In DNA, the CDR3 is TGTGCCAGCAGTGAAAGTGCGGCGTACAGTTTGGAAAACATTCAGTACTTC. Translation: CASSESAAYSLENIQYF.

This clonotype turned up a few times. The V and J genes are TRBV5-4 and TRBJ2-1; D perhaps matches TRBD1 (5 bases). Trimming stripped 1 base from V and 6 bases from J, with 20 bases between. The CDR3 consists of 17 residues. From germline, CDR1 is SGHNT and CDR2 YYREEE (reference sequence). In DNA form, the CDR3 reads TGTGCCAGCAGCTTGAAGGGGTTATCGGTTCACGTCAATGAGCAGTTCTTC. Its protein is CASSLKGLSVHVNEQFF.

This clonotype was detected a few times. This chain joins TRBV7-9 and TRBJ2-7, with 7 bases matching TRBD2. The CDR3 loop spans 14 amino acids. The germline V gene has CDR1 SEHNR and CDR2 FQNEAQ (reference sequence). V lost 0 bases to trimming and J lost 2 bases; unmatched junction nucleotides: 1. The CDR3 nucleotides are TGTGCCAGCAGCTTAGCGGGGGGGGCCTACGAGCAGTACTTC. Residues: CASSLAGGAYEQYF.

The chain uses TRBV4-1 and TRBJ1-1; perhaps TRBD1 as D (6 bases). Germline CDR1 is MGHRA and CDR2 is YSYEKL. CDR3 length equals 17 residues. Between the trimmed V and J ends, which lost 0 bases and 5 bases, there was a span of 19 bases. CDR3 sequence: CASSQDRRKGGGTEAFF. CDR3 sequence (DNA): TGCGCCAGCAGCCAAGATAGACGAAAGGGGGGAGGGACTGAAGCTTTCTTT.

In DNA, the CDR3 is TGCAGCGTTGAAGACAGGGGATCGAACGAGCAGTACTTC. This codes for CSVEDRGSNEQYF. This chain connects TRBV29-1 to TRBJ2-7; perhaps TRBD1 as D (6 bases). Germline V gene data show CDR1 as SQVTM and CDR2 as ANQGSEA. The CDR3 is 13 amino acids. The germline V and J ends were trimmed by 0 bases and 5 bases, with 11 bases remaining between them.

The chain joins TRBV14 to TRBJ1-1; no reliable D call. Germline V gives CDR1 SGHDN, CDR2 FVKESK. Trimming took 4 bases from V and 4 from J, leaving 19 bases between them. The CDR3 contains 16 residues. CDR3 region: CASSPETGAWSTEAFF. The CDR3 DNA is TGTGCCAGCAGCCCGGAAACGGGAGCTTGGTCCACTGAAGCTTTCTTT. Supplemented by reference TRBV14 and TRBJ1-1, the full variable domain reads EAGVTQFPSHSVIEKGQTVTLRCDPISGHDNLYWYRRVMGKEIKFLLHFVKESKQDESGMPNNRFLAERTGGTYSTLKVQPAELEDSGVYFCASSPETGAWSTEAFFGQGTRLTVV.

This clonotype came up a few times. V and J are TRBV4-1 and TRBJ2-3; D possibly matches TRBD1 or TRBD2 (5 bases each). Germline V gene sequence: CDR1 MGHRA, CDR2 YSYEKL. The CDR3 is made up of 15 amino acids. V was shortened by 0 bases and J by 14 bases, with 21 bases between the two germline ends. The CDR3 DNA reads TGCGCCAGCAGCCAAGAGATTGGGGCAGGGACCTCTTCGTATTTT. Translation gives CASSQEIGAGTSSYF.

The chain has TRBV27 and TRBJ1-2, with D maybe TRBD1 (6 bases). V lost 6 bases and J lost 4, with 12 bases in between. The CDR3 has 13 residues. From germline, CDR1 is MNHEY and CDR2 SMNVEV (reference sequence). CDR3: CASSAGGLYGYTF. The CDR3 region has the DNA TGTGCCAGCAGCGCGGGGGGCCTCTATGGCTACACCTTC.